Shown below are 17 T cell receptor beta chains from a single sample sequenced in a study of blood T cells in healthy people across ages. A J-beta primer mix and a sample-barcoded 5' primer were used in a second PCR of about 7 to 12 cycles. TCRdb processed the 5' RACE reads anew with MiXCR; each CDR3 protein has one entry. Of over 700,000 distinct CDR3 sequences listed, roughly 50% were seen once; the top ten hold approximately 40%. Input material: blood. Source of these receptors: an elderly man in good health.

Turning to this clonotype: A much larger clonotype is one base distant, so this may be a read error. The V and J genes are TRBV29-1 and TRBJ2-5; TRBD1 matches 9 bases. The junction had 4 bases not matched to a gene; V was cut back by 7 bases and J by 4 bases. This CDR3 is built from 12 residues. Germline CDR1 reads SQVTM; CDR2 reads ANQGSEA. The chain's CDR3 is CSGWTGAETQYF. The DNA for the CDR3 is TGCAGCGGCTGGACAGGGGCAGAGACCCAGTACTTC.

The rearrangement links TRBV20-1 to TRBJ1-5; unclear D gene. V lost 6 bases and J lost 4, with 10 bases in between. This CDR3 region has 12 residues. CDR1 is DFQATT, CDR2 SNEGSKA, per germline (reference sequence). The CDR3 region has the DNA TGCAGTGCCATTCCGGGGAATCAGCCCCAGCATTTT. Amino acid sequence: CSAIPGNQPQHF.

This clonotype was counted only a few times. The rearrangement joins TRBV15 to TRBJ2-1; TRBD1 matches at 10 bases. The CDR3 extends over 15 amino acids. Germline CDR1 LNHNV, CDR2 YYDKDF (reference sequence). J was trimmed by 3 bases and V by 5 bases; bases with no gene match: 4. This chain's CDR3 is CATSEGQGIYNEQFF. CDR3 DNA: TGTGCCACCAGCGAGGGACAGGGGATCTACAATGAGCAGTTCTTC.

The genes are TRBV10-3 and TRBJ2-5, with D unresolved. The V gene's germline CDR1 is ENHRY and CDR2 SYGVKD. CDR3 length: 12 amino acids. Trimming took off 4 bases at V and 5 bases at J, with 8 bases between the two ends. The CDR3 reads CAISAGTETQYF. In DNA, the CDR3 is TGTGCCATCAGTGCGGGTACGGAGACCCAGTACTTC.

This clonotype was picked up one time. The rearrangement joins TRBV11-2 to TRBJ2-7; D is perhaps TRBD1 or TRBD2 (5 bases each). The CDR3 contains 15 residues. Trimming took off 0 bases at V and 3 bases at J, with 12 bases between the two ends. Per the germline V gene, CDR1 is SGHAT and CDR2 is FQNNGV. CDR3 region: CASSLDWGRNYEQYF. The CDR3 DNA is TGTGCCAGCAGCTTAGATTGGGGACGGAACTACGAGCAGTACTTC. The variable domain in full, with the rest retrieved from reference TRBV11-2 and TRBJ2-7, is EAGVAQSPRYKIIEKRQSVAFWCNPISGHATLYWYQQILGQGPKLLIQFQNNGVVDDSQLPKDRFSAERLKGVDSTLKIQPAKLEDSAVYLCASSLDWGRNYEQYFGPGTRLTVT.

The J gene is TRBJ1-1, the V gene TRBV29-1, with a possible D match to TRBD1 (5 bases). The CDR3 runs to 11 residues. With 4 bases removed from V and 7 bases from J, the gap between germline ends came to 10 bases. From germline, CDR1 is SQVTM and CDR2 ANQGSEA. The CDR3, as DNA: TGCAGCGTTGGGGGGAACTATGAAGCTTTCTTT. It encodes CSVGGNYEAFF.

The V call is TRBV7-9, the J call TRBJ2-7, with D maybe TRBD1 (5 bases). V was trimmed by 5 bases and J by 3 bases, leaving 14 bases between them. Germline CDR1 is SEHNR and CDR2 is FQNEAQ (reference sequence). The CDR3 has 14 amino acids. The CDR3 here is CASSPPGKDYEQYF. CDR3 sequence (DNA): TGTGCCAGCAGCCCCCCAGGGAAGGACTACGAGCAGTACTTC.

This clonotype occurred many times. V gene TRBV15 combines with J gene TRBJ2-3; no firm D call. The CDR3 consists of 14 residues. Germline V gives CDR1 LNHNV, CDR2 YYDKDF (reference sequence). V lost 0 bases and J lost 3, with 7 bases in between. CDR3 region: CATSRDLATDTQYF. CDR3 DNA sequence: TGTGCCACCAGCAGAGATCTGGCAACAGATACGCAGTATTTT. Using reference TRBV15 and TRBJ2-3 for the parts outside the CDR3, the full variable domain is DAMVIQNPRYQVTQFGKPVTLSCSQTLNHNVMYWYQQKSSQAPKLLFHYYDKDFNNEADTPDNFQSRRPNTSFCFLDIRSPGLGDTAMYLCATSRDLATDTQYFGPGTRLTVL.

The chain employs TRBV6-1 and TRBJ2-7, with 10 bases that match TRBD1. J was trimmed by 4 bases and V by 4 bases; bases with no gene match: 10. The CDR3 contains 16 residues. CDR1 is MNHNS, CDR2 SASEGT, per germline. The CDR3 sequence: CASSGRRDRGLYEQYF. The CDR3 nucleotides are TGTGCCAGCAGTGGCCGGAGGGACAGGGGTTTGTACGAGCAGTACTTC.

The genes are TRBV29-1 and TRBJ2-1; D may match TRBD1 or TRBD2 (5 bases each). Germline V lookup: CDR1 SQVTM, CDR2 ANQGSEA. The V end lost 3 bases, the J end lost 5 bases, and 8 bases lay between the germline ends. The length of the CDR3 is 12 residues. This chain's CDR3 is CSVEGVDNEQFF. The CDR3 DNA is TGCAGCGTTGAGGGGGTGGACAATGAGCAGTTCTTC.

This chain links TRBV6-5 with TRBJ2-5, with 8 nucleotides matching TRBD2. The CDR3 is made up of 14 amino acids. V lost 7 bases and J lost 4; bases outside the gene matches: 8. Germline CDR1 is MNHEY and CDR2 is SVGAGI. In DNA form, the CDR3 reads TGTGCCAGCACCCGAGCGGGAGTGGGAGAGACCCAGTACTTC. It codes for CASTRAGVGETQYF.

In its sample, this clonotype was seen a few times. V usage is TRBV5-1 and J usage is TRBJ2-1, with TRBD2 matching 10 bases. J was trimmed by 3 bases and V by 3 bases; bases with no gene match: 9. Germline V lookup: CDR1 SGHRS, CDR2 YFSETQ. The CDR3 extends over 17 amino acids. The CDR3 DNA reads as TGCGCCAGCAGCTGGGCGGGGCTAGCGGGGGTCTACAATGAGCAGTTCTTC. Protein product: CASSWAGLAGVYNEQFF. The full variable domain, with the rest looked up from reference TRBV5-1 and TRBJ2-1, is KAGVTQTPRYLIKTRGQQVTLSCSPISGHRSVSWYQQTPGQGLQFLFEYFSETQRNKGNFPGRFSGRQFSNSRSEMNVSTLELGDSALYLCASSWAGLAGVYNEQFFGPGTRLTVL.

The chain is built from TRBV28 and TRBJ2-5; unclear D gene. The CDR3 runs 12 residues. Trimming took 6 bases from V and 1 from J, leaving 6 bases between them. The germline V gene has CDR1 MDHEN and CDR2 SYDVKM. The CDR3 loop is CASRRPQETQYF. The CDR3 DNA sequence: TGTGCCAGCAGGCGGCCCCAAGAGACCCAGTACTTC.

This clonotype has a handful of counts. This chain connects TRBV5-1 to TRBJ1-2, with 8 bases aligning to TRBD1. CDR3 size: 14 residues. Germline lookup yields CDR1 SGHRS and CDR2 YFSETQ. Germline trimming cut 1 base from V and 5 bases from J; bases unmatched to any gene: 4. The chain's CDR3 is CASSLFTGGYGYTF. The CDR3 region has the DNA TGCGCCAGCAGCTTGTTTACAGGGGGTTATGGCTACACCTTC.

This clonotype was counted once. This chain joins TRBV6-1 and TRBJ2-1; 7 nucleotides agree with TRBD2. The junction had 12 bases not matched to a gene; V was cut back by 4 bases and J by 3 bases. The germline gives CDR1 MNHNS, CDR2 SASEGT. The CDR3 covers 17 residues. The CDR3 nucleotides are TGTGCCAGCAGTGGAAAAACCACGGCGGGAGTCTACAATGAGCAGTTCTTC. Protein sequence: CASSGKTTAGVYNEQFF.

The V gene is TRBV11-3, the J gene TRBJ2-1, with D perhaps assigned TRBD1 or TRBD2 (6 bases each). This CDR3 contains 18 residues. The germline CDR1 and CDR2 sequences are SGHNT and YENEEA. Trimming pared 1 base from V and 0 bases from J, leaving 16 bases between. For the CDR3, the DNA is TGTGCCAGCAGCTTAGCGGGCTCGGGGGCTAGCTCCTACAATGAGCAGTTCTTC. It specifies CASSLAGSGASSYNEQFF.

There are a few counts of this clonotype. The V and J genes are TRBV3-1 and TRBJ2-7; no firm D call. The CDR3 extends over 14 amino acids. V lost 2 bases, J lost 2 bases, and 10 bases lay in between. Germline V lookup: CDR1 LGHDT, CDR2 YNNKEL (reference sequence). For the CDR3, the DNA is TGTGCCAGCAGCCAACCGGCCGGAGCCTACGAGCAGTACTTC. It codes for CASSQPAGAYEQYF.